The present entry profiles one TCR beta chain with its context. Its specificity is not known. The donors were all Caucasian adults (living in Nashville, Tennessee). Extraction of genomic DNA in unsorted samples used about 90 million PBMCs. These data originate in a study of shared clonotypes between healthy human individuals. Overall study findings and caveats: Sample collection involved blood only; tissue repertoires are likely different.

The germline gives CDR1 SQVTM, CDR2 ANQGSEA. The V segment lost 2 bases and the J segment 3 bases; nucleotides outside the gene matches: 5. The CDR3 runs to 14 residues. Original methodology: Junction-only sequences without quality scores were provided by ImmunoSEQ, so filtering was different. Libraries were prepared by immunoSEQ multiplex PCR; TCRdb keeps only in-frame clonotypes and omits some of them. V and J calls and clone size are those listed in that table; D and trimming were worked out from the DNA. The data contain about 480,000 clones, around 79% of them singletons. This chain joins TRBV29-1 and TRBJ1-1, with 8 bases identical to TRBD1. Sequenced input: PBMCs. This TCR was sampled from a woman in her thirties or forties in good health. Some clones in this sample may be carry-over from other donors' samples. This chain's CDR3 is CSVESYRGDTEAFF. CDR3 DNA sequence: TGCAGCGTTGAAAGCTACAGGGGGGACACTGAAGCTTTCTTT.